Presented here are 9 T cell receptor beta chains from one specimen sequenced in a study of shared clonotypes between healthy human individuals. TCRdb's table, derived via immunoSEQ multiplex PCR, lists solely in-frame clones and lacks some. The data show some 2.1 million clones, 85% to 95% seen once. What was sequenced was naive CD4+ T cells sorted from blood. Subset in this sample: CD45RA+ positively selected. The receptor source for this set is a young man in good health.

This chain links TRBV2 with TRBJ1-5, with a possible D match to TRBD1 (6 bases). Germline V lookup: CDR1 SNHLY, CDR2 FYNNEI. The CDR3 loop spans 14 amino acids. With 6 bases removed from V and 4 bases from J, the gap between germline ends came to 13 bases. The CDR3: CASREDSQNQPQHF. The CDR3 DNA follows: TGTGCCAGCAGGGAGGACAGCCAGAATCAGCCCCAGCATTTT.

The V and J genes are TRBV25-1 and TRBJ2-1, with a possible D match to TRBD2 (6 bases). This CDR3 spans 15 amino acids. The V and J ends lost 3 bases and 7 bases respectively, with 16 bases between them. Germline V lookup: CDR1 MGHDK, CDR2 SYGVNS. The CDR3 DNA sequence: TGTGCCAGCAGTGATGACGTGACTAGTACAAATGAGCAGTTCTTC. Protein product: CASSDDVTSTNEQFF.

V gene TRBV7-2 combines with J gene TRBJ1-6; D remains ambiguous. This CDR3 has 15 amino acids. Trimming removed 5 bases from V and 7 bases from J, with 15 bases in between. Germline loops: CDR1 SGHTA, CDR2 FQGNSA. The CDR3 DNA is TGTGCCAGCAGCCCCGATGGATGGAGGAATTCACCCCTCCACTTT. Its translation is CASSPDGWRNSPLHF.

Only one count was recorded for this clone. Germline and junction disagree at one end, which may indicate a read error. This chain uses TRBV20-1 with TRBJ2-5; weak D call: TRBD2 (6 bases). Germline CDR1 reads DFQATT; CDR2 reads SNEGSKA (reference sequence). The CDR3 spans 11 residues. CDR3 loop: CRAYGGTLGNF. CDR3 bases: TGCAGGGCCTACGGTGGGACTCTAGGTAACTTC.

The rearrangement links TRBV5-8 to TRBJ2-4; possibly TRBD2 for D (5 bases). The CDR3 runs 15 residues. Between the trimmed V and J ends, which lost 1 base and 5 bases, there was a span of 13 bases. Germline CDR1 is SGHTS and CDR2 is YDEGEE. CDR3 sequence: CASSLPGSGENIQYF. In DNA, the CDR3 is TGTGCCAGCAGCTTGCCGGGGAGTGGGGAAAACATTCAGTACTTC.

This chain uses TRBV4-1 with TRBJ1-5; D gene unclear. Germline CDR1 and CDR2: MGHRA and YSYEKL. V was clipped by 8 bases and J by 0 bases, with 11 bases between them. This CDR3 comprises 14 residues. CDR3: CASRRVYSNQPQHF. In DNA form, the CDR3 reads TGCGCCAGCCGAAGGGTGTATAGCAATCAGCCCCAGCATTTT.

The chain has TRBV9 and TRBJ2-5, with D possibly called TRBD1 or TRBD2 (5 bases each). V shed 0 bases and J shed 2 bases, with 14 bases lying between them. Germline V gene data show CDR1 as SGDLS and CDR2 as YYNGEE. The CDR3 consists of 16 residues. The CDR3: CASSVATGATQETQYF. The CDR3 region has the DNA TGTGCCAGCAGCGTAGCTACCGGGGCTACACAAGAGACCCAGTACTTC.

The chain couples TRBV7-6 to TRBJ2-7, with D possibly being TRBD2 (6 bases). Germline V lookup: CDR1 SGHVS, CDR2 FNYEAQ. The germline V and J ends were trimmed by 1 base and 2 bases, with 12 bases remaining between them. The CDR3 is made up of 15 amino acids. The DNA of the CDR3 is TGTGCCAGCAGCTTAGTGGATAGCGGCGCCTACGAGCAGTACTTC. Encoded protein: CASSLVDSGAYEQYF.

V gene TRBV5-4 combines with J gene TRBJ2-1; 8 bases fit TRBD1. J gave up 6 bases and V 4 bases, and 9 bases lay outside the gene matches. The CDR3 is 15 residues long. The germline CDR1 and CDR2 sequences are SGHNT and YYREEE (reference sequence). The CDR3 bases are TGTGCCAGCAGCCCGGGACAGGAGAGGACCAATGAGCAGTTCTTC. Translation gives CASSPGQERTNEQFF.